This passage covers 23 T cell receptor beta chains from one sample sequenced in a study of T cells in Graves' hyperthyroidism and ophthalmopathy. The CDR3 regions of TCR beta were amplified from RNA transcripts. The TCR CDR3 first-round RT-PCR relied on the HTBI primer set. In TCRdb, the multiplex PCR reads were re-called with MiXCR into one record per CDR3 protein. Of about 600,000 distinct CDR3 sequences in the sample, about 15% are singletons; the top ten hold 12%. The sample consisted of blood. The source of these receptors is a woman aged 50 to 60 with Graves' ophthalmopathy.

Many counts were recorded for this clonotype. V gene TRBV10-3 combines with J gene TRBJ2-7; D call uncertain. The germline V gene has CDR1 ENHRY and CDR2 SYGVKD. This CDR3 comprises 13 residues. Deletions cut 3 bases from V and 0 bases from J, with 6 bases between. CDR3 sequence reads: CAISDYSSYEQYF. DNA of the CDR3: TGTGCCATCAGTGATTACAGCTCCTACGAGCAGTACTTC.

The chain couples TRBV20-1 to TRBJ1-1; D unresolved. CDR3 size: 10 residues. CDR1 and CDR2 (germline): DFQATT, SNEGSKA (reference sequence). V was cut by 6 bases and J by 7 bases, with 9 bases left in between. This chain's CDR3 is CSAQRDEAFF. CDR3 nucleotides: TGCAGTGCACAACGGGATGAAGCTTTCTTT.

The sample holds many counts of this clonotype. The chain links TRBV6-1 to TRBJ1-1, with D possibly matching TRBD1 (5 bases). The germline V and J ends were trimmed by 2 bases and 0 bases, with 10 bases remaining between them. Germline CDR1 reads MNHNS; CDR2 reads SASEGT. The CDR3 runs to 15 residues. This chain's CDR3 is CASSEPTEMNTEAFF. DNA of the CDR3: TGTGCCAGCAGTGAACCGACAGAGATGAACACTGAAGCTTTCTTT.

In this sample, this clonotype turned up many times. The rearrangement uses TRBV6-1 and TRBJ1-2; 9 bases line up with TRBD1. The germline gives CDR1 MNHNS, CDR2 SASEGT. Trimming removed 7 bases from V and 4 bases from J; junction bases left unmatched: 7. The CDR3 consists of 14 residues. CDR3 sequence (DNA): TGTGCCAGCACCAACAGGGGGCAAGGCTATGGCTACACCTTC. The encoded protein is CASTNRGQGYGYTF.

This clonotype was found a few times. The chain is built from TRBV18 and TRBJ2-7; weak D call: TRBD2 (6 bases). This CDR3 region has 14 residues. Looked up from germline, CDR1 is KGHSH and CDR2 is LQKENI. V dropped 3 bases and J dropped 5 bases, with 14 bases sitting between them. The CDR3 sequence is CASSPEWRGHEQYF. The CDR3 nucleotides read TGTGCCAGCTCACCCGAGTGGAGGGGCCACGAGCAGTACTTC.

Of note for this clonotype: Mismatch with germline at one junction end may stem from a read error. V and J are TRBV29-1 and TRBJ1-1; a weak D match, TRBD1 (6 bases). The CDR3 has 12 residues. Germline loops: CDR1 SQVTM, CDR2 ANQGSEA. CDR3 loop: CSVEPGPSGASF. The CDR3 region has the DNA TGCAGCGTTGAGCCGGGCCCCTCGGGGGCTTCCTTT.

This clonotype was detected many times. This chain links TRBV28 with TRBJ2-3; TRBD2 agrees at 10 bases. In germline, CDR1 is MDHEN, CDR2 SYDVKM. The CDR3 totals 16 residues. V lost 4 bases to trimming and J lost 5 bases; unmatched junction nucleotides: 9. CDR3 nucleotide sequence: TGTGCCAGCAGTTCAACTAGCGGGAAATTGGGAGATACGCAGTATTTT. This codes for CASSSTSGKLGDTQYF.

This clonotype has just a few counts. The chain joins TRBV19 to TRBJ1-2, with 7 bases fitting TRBD1. The CDR3 is 12 residues long. V gave up 10 bases and J gave up 6 bases; unmatched junction bases: 8. Germline loops: CDR1 LNHDA, CDR2 SQIVND (reference sequence). CDR3 sequence (DNA): TGTGCCACAGGGACAGTAGGAAATGGCTACACCTTC. Its protein product is CATGTVGNGYTF.

There are a few counts of this clonotype. This chain uses TRBV12-3 or TRBV12-4 with TRBJ1-4; D uncertain. Between the trimmed V and J ends, which lost 1 base and 6 bases, there was a span of 15 bases. This CDR3 comprises 16 residues. CDR3 protein: CASSLGRRARDEKLFF. The CDR3 DNA reads as TGTGCCAGCAGTTTAGGGAGGAGGGCGAGAGATGAAAAACTGTTTTTT.

This clonotype has a count of ten or more. The chain joins TRBV7-6 to TRBJ2-5, with 9 nucleotides matching TRBD2. The germline gives CDR1 SGHVS, CDR2 FNYEAQ. V shed 3 bases, J shed 6 bases, and the junction held 5 bases outside the gene matches. There are 14 residues in the CDR3. The CDR3 is CASSFGTSLQTQYF. CDR3 DNA sequence: TGTGCCAGCAGCTTCGGGACTAGCCTACAGACCCAGTACTTC.

This clonotype came up many times. The chain links TRBV5-6 to TRBJ2-3; 9 bases match TRBD2. V was clipped by 3 bases and J by 5 bases; unmatched bases: 10. This CDR3 has 16 residues. Germline CDR1 reads SGHDT; CDR2 reads YYEEEE. The CDR3 loop is CASSWPGLAVGDTQYF. Here the CDR3 DNA reads TGTGCCAGCAGCTGGCCGGGACTAGCTGTCGGAGATACGCAGTATTTT.

This clonotype has a count of ten or more. The CDR3 here is CASTPGRLNTEAFF. The CDR3 DNA reads TGTGCCAGCACCCCGGGCCGGCTGAACACTGAAGCTTTCTTT. The gene calls are TRBV11-3 and TRBJ1-1, with D unclear. Germline values: CDR1 SGHNT, CDR2 YENEEA. V was trimmed by 7 bases and J by 0 bases, leaving 12 bases between them. The CDR3 covers 14 residues.

This clonotype was picked up a small number of times. V gene TRBV9 combines with J gene TRBJ2-1; 7 bases line up with TRBD1. This CDR3 region has 16 residues. V gave up 0 bases and J gave up 6 bases; unmatched junction bases: 9. Looked up from germline, CDR1 is SGDLS and CDR2 is YYNGEE. This CDR3 is CASSVGSRDRVNEQFF. The CDR3 nucleotides are TGTGCCAGCAGCGTAGGAAGTAGAGACAGGGTCAATGAGCAGTTCTTC.

This clonotype has a single count. The chain carries TRBV6-2 or TRBV6-3 and TRBJ2-3, with unresolved D. Germline assignment: CDR1 MNHEY and CDR2 SVGEGT. CDR3 length: 12 amino acids. Trimming shortened V by 5 bases and J by 2 bases, and 5 bases separated the two germline ends. The CDR3: CASSNYTDTQYF. CDR3 coding DNA: TGTGCCAGCAGTAACTACACAGATACGCAGTATTTT.

In this sample, this clonotype turned up many times. V and J are TRBV3-1 and TRBJ1-4; a possible D gene is TRBD1 (6 bases). V was clipped by 3 bases and J by 5 bases, with 16 bases between them. Germline V gene data show CDR1 as LGHDT and CDR2 as YNNKEL (reference sequence). The CDR3 has 16 amino acids. CDR3 nucleotides: TGTGCCAGCAGCCACCTGACAGGTGGGGAAAATGAAAAACTGTTTTTT. This sequence encodes CASSHLTGGENEKLFF.

In this sample, this clonotype turned up many times. CDR3 loop: CASSYEARGEQYF. In nucleotides, the CDR3 is TGTGCCAGCAGTTATGAGGCTAGAGGCGAGCAGTACTTC. The chain employs TRBV6-6 and TRBJ2-7; D ambiguous. In germline, CDR1 is MNHNY, CDR2 SVGAGI (reference sequence). Trimming shortened V by 3 bases and J by 6 bases, and 12 bases separated the two germline ends. This CDR3 spans 13 amino acids.

This sequence joins TRBV15 and TRBJ2-7; the D is unclear. V dropped 3 bases and J dropped 5 bases, with 17 bases sitting between them. This CDR3 spans 15 amino acids. Germline V CDR1 and CDR2: LNHNV, YYDKDF (reference sequence). The chain's CDR3 is CATSSPARLPHEQYF. CDR3 DNA: TGTGCCACCAGCAGCCCGGCCAGGCTTCCCCACGAGCAGTACTTC.

This clonotype was seen repeatedly, ten times or more. The V call is TRBV5-1, the J call TRBJ1-2; TRBD1 is a possible D gene (6 bases). Germline V gives CDR1 SGHRS, CDR2 YFSETQ. V was cut by 4 bases and J by 4 bases, with 17 bases left in between. The CDR3 spans 15 residues. The CDR3: CASSVDRPDIYGYTF. The DNA of the CDR3 is TGCGCCAGCAGCGTCGACAGGCCCGACATCTATGGCTACACCTTC.

The sample holds many counts of this clonotype. The chain joins TRBV11-3 to TRBJ2-7; the D gene could be TRBD1 or TRBD2 (6 bases each). The CDR3 has 17 amino acids. V gave up 3 bases and J gave up 0 bases, with 18 bases separating them. Germline V gene sequence: CDR1 SGHNT, CDR2 YENEEA. The CDR3 is CASSFEGGVWGSYEQYF. CDR3 in DNA: TGTGCCAGCAGCTTTGAGGGGGGAGTCTGGGGCTCCTACGAGCAGTACTTC.

The table lists this clonotype with a few counts. One junction end does not reproduce the germline sequence, and a read error may be involved. The chain combines TRBV19 with TRBJ2-1; no definite D call. CDR1 and CDR2 (germline): LNHDA, SQIVND (reference sequence). This CDR3 has 14 residues. CDR3 sequence reads: CASSRSEVVNGQFF. Here the CDR3 DNA reads TGTGCCAGTAGTAGGTCAGAAGTCGTCAATGGGCAGTTCTTC. The full variable domain, rest sourced from reference TRBV19 and TRBJ2-1, is DGGITQSPKYLFRKEGQNVTLSCEQNLNHDAMYWYRQDPGQGLRLIYYSQIVNDFQKGDIAEGYSVSREKKESFPLTVTSAQKNPTAFYLCASSRSEVVNGQFFGPGTRLTVL.

This sequence joins TRBV7-6 and TRBJ2-7; no clear D. The V gene lost 3 bases and the J gene lost 2 bases, with 14 bases spanning the gap. Germline V gene lookup returns CDR1 SGHVS and CDR2 FNYEAQ. The CDR3 loop spans 15 amino acids. The CDR3 reads CASSFLAGIAYEQYF. CDR3 DNA sequence: TGTGCCAGCAGCTTTTTAGCAGGCATAGCCTACGAGCAGTACTTC.

This clonotype was counted ten times or more. V and J are TRBV7-2 and TRBJ2-7; 11 nucleotides match TRBD2. Germline lookup yields CDR1 SGHTA and CDR2 FQGNSA. This CDR3 has 14 amino acids. With V trimmed by 3 bases and J by 7 bases, 5 bases remained unmatched. The CDR3 nucleotides are TGTGCCAGCAGCTTCGGTAGCGGGAGGGGTGAGCAGTACTTC. It encodes CASSFGSGRGEQYF.

V and J are TRBV10-3 and TRBJ1-1; no clear D. Per the germline V gene, CDR1 is ENHRY and CDR2 is SYGVKD. This CDR3 is 15 amino acids long. The V end lost 10 bases, the J end lost 6 bases, and 24 bases lay between the germline ends. The CDR3 sequence is CASRPRHGEVAEAFF. The DNA of the CDR3 is TGTGCCAGCAGACCCCGACATGGGGAGGTGGCTGAAGCTTTCTTT.